This T cell receptor beta chain was captured in a study of T cells in pancreatic ductal adenocarcinoma. Selected pancreatic ductal adenocarcinoma patients had undergone surgery without neoadjuvant therapy. This CDR3 is 13 amino acids long. Trimming shortened V by 4 bases and J by 7 bases, and 14 bases separated the two germline ends. Germline values: CDR1 MRHNA, CDR2 SNTAGT. Sequencing used immunoSEQ multiplex PCR; TCRdb keeps in-frame clones, though not all of them. The sample has over 85,000 clones, roughly 96% seen once. This TCR was recovered from a human donor with pancreatic ductal adenocarcinoma. The sample taken for sequencing was PBMCs. This chain joins TRBV6-4 and TRBJ2-7; the D gene is possibly TRBD1 (6 bases). The CDR3 coding sequence is TGTGCCAGCAGTGTAGGAGAAGGGGGTGAGCAGTACTTC. Translated, it gives CASSVGEGGEQYF.